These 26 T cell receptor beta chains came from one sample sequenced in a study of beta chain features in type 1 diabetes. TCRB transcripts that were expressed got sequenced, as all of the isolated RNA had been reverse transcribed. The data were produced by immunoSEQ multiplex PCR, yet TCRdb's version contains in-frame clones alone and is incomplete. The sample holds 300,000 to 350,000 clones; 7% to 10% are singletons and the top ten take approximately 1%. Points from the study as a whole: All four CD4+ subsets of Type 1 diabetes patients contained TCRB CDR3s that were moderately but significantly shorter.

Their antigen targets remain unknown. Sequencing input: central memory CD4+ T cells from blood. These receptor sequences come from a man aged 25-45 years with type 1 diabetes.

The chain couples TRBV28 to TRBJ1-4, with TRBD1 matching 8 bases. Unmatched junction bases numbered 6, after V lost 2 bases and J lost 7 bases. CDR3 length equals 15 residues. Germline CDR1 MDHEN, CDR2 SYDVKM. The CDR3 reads CASSLKTGGREKLFF. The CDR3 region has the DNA TGTGCCAGCAGTTTAAAAACAGGGGGACGTGAAAAACTGTTTTTT.

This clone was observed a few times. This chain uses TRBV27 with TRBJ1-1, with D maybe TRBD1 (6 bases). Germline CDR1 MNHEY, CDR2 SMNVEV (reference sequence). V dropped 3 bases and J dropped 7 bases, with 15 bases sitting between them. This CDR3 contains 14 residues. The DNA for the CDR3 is TGTGCCAGCAGTTTCAGGGGCCCGCATGGTGAAGCTTTCTTT. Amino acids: CASSFRGPHGEAFF.

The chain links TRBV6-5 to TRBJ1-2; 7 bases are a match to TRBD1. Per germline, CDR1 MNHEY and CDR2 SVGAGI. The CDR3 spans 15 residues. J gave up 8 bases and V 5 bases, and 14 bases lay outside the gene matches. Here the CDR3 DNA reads TGTGCCAGCAGTAGCCCTACAGGGGCTCGTGAAGGCTACACCTTC. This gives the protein CASSSPTGAREGYTF.

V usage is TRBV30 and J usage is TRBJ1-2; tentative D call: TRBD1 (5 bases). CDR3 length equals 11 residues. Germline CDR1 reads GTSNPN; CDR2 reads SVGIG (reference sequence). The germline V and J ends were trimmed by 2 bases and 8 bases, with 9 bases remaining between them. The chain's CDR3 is CAWSTGVGYTF. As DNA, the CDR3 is TGTGCCTGGAGTACGGGGGTCGGCTACACCTTC.

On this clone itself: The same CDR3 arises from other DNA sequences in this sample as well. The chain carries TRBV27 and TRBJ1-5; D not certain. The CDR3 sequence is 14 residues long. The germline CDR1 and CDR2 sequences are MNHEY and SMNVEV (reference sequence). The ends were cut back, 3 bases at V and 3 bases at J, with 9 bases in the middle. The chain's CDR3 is CASSLAGFNQPQHF. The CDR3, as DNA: TGTGCCAGCAGTTTGGCGGGTTTCAATCAGCCCCAGCATTTT.

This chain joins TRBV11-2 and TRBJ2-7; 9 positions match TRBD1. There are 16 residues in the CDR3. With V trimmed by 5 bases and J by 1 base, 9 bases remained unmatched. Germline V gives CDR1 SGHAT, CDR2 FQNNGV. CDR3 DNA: TGTGCCAGCAGCCCGAGGACAGGGGTTGTGTCCTACGAGCAGTACTTC. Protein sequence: CASSPRTGVVSYEQYF.

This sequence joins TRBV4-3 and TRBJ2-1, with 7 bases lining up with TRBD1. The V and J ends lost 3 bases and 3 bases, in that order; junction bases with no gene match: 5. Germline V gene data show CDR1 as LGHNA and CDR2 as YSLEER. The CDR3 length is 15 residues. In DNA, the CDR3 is TGCGCCAGCAGCCATCAGACAGGGAGCTACAATGAGCAGTTCTTC. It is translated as CASSHQTGSYNEQFF.

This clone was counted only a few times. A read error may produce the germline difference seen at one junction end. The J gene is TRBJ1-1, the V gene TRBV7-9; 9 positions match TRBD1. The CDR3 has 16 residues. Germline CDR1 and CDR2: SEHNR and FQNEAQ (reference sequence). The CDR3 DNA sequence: TGTGCCGGCAGCCCCCGGACAGGGGATTGGGGTACTGAAGCTTTCTTT. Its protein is CAGSPRTGDWGTEAFF.

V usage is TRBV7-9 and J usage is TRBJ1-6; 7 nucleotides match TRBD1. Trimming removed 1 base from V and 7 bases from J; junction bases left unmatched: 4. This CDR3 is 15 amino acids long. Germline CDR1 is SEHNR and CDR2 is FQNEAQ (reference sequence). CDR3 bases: TGTGCCAGCAGCTTAGGGCAGGGGGGCAATTCACCCCTCCACTTT. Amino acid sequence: CASSLGQGGNSPLHF. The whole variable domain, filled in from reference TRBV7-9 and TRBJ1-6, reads DTGVSQNPRHKITKRGQNVTFRCDPISEHNRLYWYRQTLGQGPEFLTYFQNEAQLEKSRLLSDRFSAERPKGSFSTLEIQRTEQGDSAMYLCASSLGQGGNSPLHFGNGTRLTVT.

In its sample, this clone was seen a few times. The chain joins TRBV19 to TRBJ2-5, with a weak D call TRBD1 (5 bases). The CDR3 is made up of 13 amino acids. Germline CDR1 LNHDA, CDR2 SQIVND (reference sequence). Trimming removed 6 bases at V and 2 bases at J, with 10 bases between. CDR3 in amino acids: CASRKGQQETQYF. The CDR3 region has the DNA TGTGCCAGTAGGAAGGGGCAGCAAGAGACCCAGTACTTC.

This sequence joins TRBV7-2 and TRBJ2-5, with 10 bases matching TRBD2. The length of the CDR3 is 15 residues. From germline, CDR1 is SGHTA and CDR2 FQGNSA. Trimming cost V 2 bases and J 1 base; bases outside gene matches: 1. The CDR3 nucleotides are TGTGCCAGCAGCTTAACTAGCGGGATCCAAGAGACCCAGTACTTC. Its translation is CASSLTSGIQETQYF.

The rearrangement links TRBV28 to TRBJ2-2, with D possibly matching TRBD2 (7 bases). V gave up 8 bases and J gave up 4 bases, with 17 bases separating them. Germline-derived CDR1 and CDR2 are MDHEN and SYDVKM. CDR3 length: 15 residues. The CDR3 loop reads CASRPGGGGTGELFF. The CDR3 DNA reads TGTGCCAGCCGTCCCGGGGGAGGGGGCACCGGGGAGCTGTTTTTT.

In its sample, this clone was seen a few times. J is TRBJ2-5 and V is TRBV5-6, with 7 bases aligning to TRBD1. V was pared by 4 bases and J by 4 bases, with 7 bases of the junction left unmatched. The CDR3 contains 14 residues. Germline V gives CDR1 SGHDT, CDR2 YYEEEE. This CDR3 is CASSVRGGRETQYF. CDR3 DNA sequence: TGTGCCAGCAGCGTCCGAGGGGGCCGAGAGACCCAGTACTTC.

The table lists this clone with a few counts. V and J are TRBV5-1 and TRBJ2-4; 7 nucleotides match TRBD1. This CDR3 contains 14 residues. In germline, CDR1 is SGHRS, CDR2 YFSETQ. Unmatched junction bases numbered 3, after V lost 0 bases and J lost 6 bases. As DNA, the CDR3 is TGCGCCAGCAGCTTGGAGGGGGCTTTAAACATTCAGTACTTC. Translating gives CASSLEGALNIQYF.

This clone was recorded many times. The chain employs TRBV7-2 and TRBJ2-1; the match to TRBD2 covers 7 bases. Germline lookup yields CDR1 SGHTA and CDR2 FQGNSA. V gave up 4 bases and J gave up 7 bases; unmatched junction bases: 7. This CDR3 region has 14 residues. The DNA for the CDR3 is TGTGCCAGCAGCTACGCCGGTAGCGGGAATGAGCAGTTCTTC. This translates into CASSYAGSGNEQFF. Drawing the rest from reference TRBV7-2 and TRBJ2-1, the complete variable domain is GAGVSQSPSNKVTEKGKDVELRCDPISGHTALYWYRQSLGQGLEFLIYFQGNSAPDKSGLPSDRFSAERTGGSVSTLTIQRTQQEDSAVYLCASSYAGSGNEQFFGPGTRLTVL.

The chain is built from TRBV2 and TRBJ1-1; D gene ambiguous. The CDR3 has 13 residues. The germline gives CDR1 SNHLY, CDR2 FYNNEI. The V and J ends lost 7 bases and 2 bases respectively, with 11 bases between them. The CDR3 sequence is CASKREANTEAFF. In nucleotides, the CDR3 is TGTGCCAGCAAACGGGAAGCTAACACTGAAGCTTTCTTT.

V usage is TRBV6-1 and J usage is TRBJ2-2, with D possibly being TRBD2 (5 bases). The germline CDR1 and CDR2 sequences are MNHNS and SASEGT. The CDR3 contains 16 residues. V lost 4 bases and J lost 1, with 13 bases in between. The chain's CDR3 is CASSGHSGKNTGELFF. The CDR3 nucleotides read TGTGCCAGCAGTGGCCACTCCGGGAAGAACACCGGGGAGCTGTTTTTT.

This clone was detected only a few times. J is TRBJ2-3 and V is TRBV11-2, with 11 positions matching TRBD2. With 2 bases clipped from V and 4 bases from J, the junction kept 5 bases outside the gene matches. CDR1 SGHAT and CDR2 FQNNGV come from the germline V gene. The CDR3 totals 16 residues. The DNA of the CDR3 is TGTGCCAGCAGCTTATCGGTAGCGGGGGGGTCAGATACGCAGTATTTT. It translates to CASSLSVAGGSDTQYF.

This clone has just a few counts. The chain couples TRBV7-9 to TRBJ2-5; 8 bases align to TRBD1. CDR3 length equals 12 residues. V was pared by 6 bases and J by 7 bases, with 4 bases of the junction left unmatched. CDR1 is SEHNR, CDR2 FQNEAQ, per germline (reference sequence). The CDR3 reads CASRQTGGTQYF. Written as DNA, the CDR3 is TGTGCCAGCAGGCAAACAGGGGGGACCCAGTACTTC.

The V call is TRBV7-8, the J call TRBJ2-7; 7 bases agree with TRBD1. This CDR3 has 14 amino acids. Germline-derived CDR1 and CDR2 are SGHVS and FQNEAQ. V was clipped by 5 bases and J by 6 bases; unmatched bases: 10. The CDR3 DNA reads TGTGCCAGCAGCCTCCGACAGGGCGAGGGCGAGCAGTACTTC. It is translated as CASSLRQGEGEQYF.

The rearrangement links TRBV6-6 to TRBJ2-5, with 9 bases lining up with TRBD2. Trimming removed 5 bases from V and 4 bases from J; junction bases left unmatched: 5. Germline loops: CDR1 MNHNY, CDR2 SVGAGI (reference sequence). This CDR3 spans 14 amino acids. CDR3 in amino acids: CASSPLAGGETQYF. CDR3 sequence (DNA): TGTGCCAGCAGTCCACTAGCGGGCGGAGAGACCCAGTACTTC.

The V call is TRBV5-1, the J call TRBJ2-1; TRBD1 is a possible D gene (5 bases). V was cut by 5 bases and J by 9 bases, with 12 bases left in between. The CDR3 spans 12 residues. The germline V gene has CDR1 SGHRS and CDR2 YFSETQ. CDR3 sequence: CASREPRGEQFF. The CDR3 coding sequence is TGCGCCAGCAGGGAGCCTAGGGGTGAGCAGTTCTTC.

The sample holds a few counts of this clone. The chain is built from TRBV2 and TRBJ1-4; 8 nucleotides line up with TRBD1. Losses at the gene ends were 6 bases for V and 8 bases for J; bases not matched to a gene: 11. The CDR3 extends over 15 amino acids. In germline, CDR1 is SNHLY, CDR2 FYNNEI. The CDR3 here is CASRVTGALGEKLFF. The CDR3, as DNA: TGTGCCAGCAGGGTGACAGGGGCCCTGGGGGAAAAACTGTTTTTT.

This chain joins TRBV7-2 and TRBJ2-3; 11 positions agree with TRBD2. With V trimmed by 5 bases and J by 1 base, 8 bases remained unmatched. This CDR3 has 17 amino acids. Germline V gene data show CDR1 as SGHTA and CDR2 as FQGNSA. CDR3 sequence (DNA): TGTGCCAGCAGCCGCCGCGTTAGCGGGGGGGGCACAGATACGCAGTATTTT. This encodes CASSRRVSGGGTDTQYF.

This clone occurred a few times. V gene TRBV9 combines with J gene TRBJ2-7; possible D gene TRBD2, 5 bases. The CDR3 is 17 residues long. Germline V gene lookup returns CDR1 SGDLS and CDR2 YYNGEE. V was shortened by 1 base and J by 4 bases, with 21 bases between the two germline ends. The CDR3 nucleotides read TGTGCCAGCAGCGTATCGGCGGGTCCACCGCAGGCTTACGAGCAGTACTTC. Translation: CASSVSAGPPQAYEQYF.

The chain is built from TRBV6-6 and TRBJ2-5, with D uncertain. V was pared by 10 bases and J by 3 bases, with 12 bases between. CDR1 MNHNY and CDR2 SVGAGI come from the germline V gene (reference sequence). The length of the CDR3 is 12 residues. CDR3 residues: CANSPSEETQYF. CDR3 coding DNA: TGTGCCAACTCCCCCTCGGAAGAGACCCAGTACTTC.